These 6 T cell receptor beta chains came from one sample sequenced in a study of chemoradiotherapy in HPV16-positive cancers. Measured with immunoSEQ multiplex PCR; TCRdb has only the in-frame clones, and not every one. The top ten clones hold 4% to 5% of a sample with 55,000 to 85,000 clones, more than 70% of them seen once. The sequences come from blood, collected from a patient who underwent chemoradiotherapy. These receptors came from a human donor with HPV-associated anogenital cancer.

The count of this clone is one. The chain employs TRBV13 and TRBJ1-2; 8 nucleotides match TRBD1. With V trimmed by 0 bases and J by 6 bases, 3 bases remained unmatched. The CDR3 is 14 residues long. Germline CDR1 is PRHDT and CDR2 is FYEKMQ (reference sequence). CDR3 residues: CASSLGTGEHGYTF. The CDR3 DNA reads as TGTGCCAGCAGCTTAGGGACAGGGGAACATGGCTACACCTTC.

The chain employs TRBV21-1 and TRBJ1-1. TRBV21-1 is labeled a pseudogene. This CDR3 has 19 amino acids. The CDR3 bases are TGTGCCAGCAGCAAAGAGCACTGTCAAAGAGCACTACTCAAAACTGAAGCTTTCTTT. This translates into CASSKEHCQRALLKTEAFF.

The gene calls are TRBV6-1 and TRBJ1-6, with 8 bases fitting TRBD1. The CDR3 contains 16 residues. Germline loops: CDR1 MNHNS, CDR2 SASEGT. V shed 2 bases and J 7 bases; nucleotides not matched to a gene: 7. For the CDR3, the DNA is TGTGCCAGCAGTGAAAGGCGGACAGGGTTCAATTCACCCCTCCACTTT. It yields the protein CASSERRTGFNSPLHF.

J is TRBJ2-5 and V is TRBV28; 9 bases fit TRBD1. CDR1 and CDR2 (germline): MDHEN, SYDVKM. The trim removed 7 bases at V and 5 bases at J, leaving 8 bases unmatched. The CDR3 is made up of 14 amino acids. The CDR3 protein is CASTYRGRGETQYF. The CDR3 DNA follows: TGTGCCAGCACTTACAGGGGGCGCGGGGAGACCCAGTACTTC.

The V call is TRBV7-9, the J call TRBJ2-1; perhaps D is TRBD1 or TRBD2 (5 bases each). V was trimmed by 5 bases and J by 13 bases, leaving 18 bases between them. CDR3 length equals 13 residues. CDR1 is SEHNR, CDR2 FQNEAQ, per germline (reference sequence). The CDR3, as DNA: TGTGCCAGCAGCCCCGAGTTCGGGGCGACCCAGTTCTTC. This translates into CASSPEFGATQFF.

This clone was observed a handful of times. This chain uses TRBV19 with TRBJ2-6; 9 positions match TRBD1. The length of the CDR3 is 18 residues. J lost 1 base, V lost 4 bases, and 8 bases had no gene match. Germline loops: CDR1 LNHDA, CDR2 SQIVND (reference sequence). The CDR3 loop is CASSTPQGARSGANVLTF. CDR3 nucleotides: TGTGCCAGTAGTACGCCACAGGGGGCTCGTTCTGGGGCCAACGTCCTGACTTTC.